These 15 T cell receptor beta chains originate from one sample sequenced in a study of shared clonotypes between healthy human individuals. The table came from immunoSEQ multiplex PCR; TCRdb's copy has only in-frame clones and leaves some out. The sample has around 600,000 clones; around 95% are singletons. CD45RO-negative, CCR7-selected cells formed the naive CD8 fraction, which excluded terminally differentiated effector memory CD45RA+ cells. Sequenced: naive CD8+ T cells sorted from blood. These receptor sequences come from a woman in her twenties or thirties in good health.

The rearrangement joins TRBV5-6 to TRBJ2-5; D assignment may be TRBD1 or TRBD2 (6 bases each). CDR3 size: 15 residues. The V and J ends lost 0 bases and 5 bases respectively, with 14 bases between them. The germline gives CDR1 SGHDT, CDR2 YYEEEE. CDR3 sequence (DNA): TGTGCCAGCAGCTTGGTAGGGGGAGGAGGGGAGACCCAGTACTTC. Protein: CASSLVGGGGETQYF.

The V call is TRBV30, the J call TRBJ2-3; a possible D gene is TRBD2 (5 bases). Trimming removed 2 bases from V and 2 bases from J, with 14 bases in between. The CDR3 has 15 residues. Germline V CDR1 and CDR2: GTSNPN, SVGIG (reference sequence). As DNA, the CDR3 is TGTGCCTGGAGTTCGGAGCGGAAGATCACAGATACGCAGTATTTT. Amino acid sequence: CAWSSERKITDTQYF.

CDR3 DNA sequence: TGTGCCAGCAGTTTTTCGGCTAGCAGGTACGAGCAGTACTTC. Protein sequence: CASSFSASRYEQYF. The J gene is TRBJ2-7, the V gene TRBV27; tentatively, D is TRBD2 (5 bases). V shed 3 bases and J shed 4 bases, with 13 bases lying between them. Germline-derived CDR1 and CDR2 are MNHEY and SMNVEV (reference sequence). The CDR3 loop spans 14 amino acids.

The V and J genes are TRBV5-1 and TRBJ2-1; 8 bases are a match to TRBD2. Germline CDR1 is SGHRS and CDR2 is YFSETQ. The CDR3 length is 17 residues. With V trimmed by 0 bases and J by 2 bases, 7 bases remained unmatched. CDR3 residues: CASSLETSELPYNEQFF. CDR3 bases: TGCGCCAGCAGCTTGGAGACTAGCGAACTACCCTACAATGAGCAGTTCTTC.

The genes are TRBV27 and TRBJ2-5; D tentatively reads TRBD1 or TRBD2 (6 bases each). The end of the DNA fits TRBJ2-7 better, so the J call may be wrong. Germline V gene lookup returns CDR1 MNHEY and CDR2 SMNVEV (reference sequence). This CDR3 comprises 15 residues. Written as DNA, the CDR3 is TGTGCCAGCAGTTTGGGGGGCATGGTGACCTACGAGCAGTACTTC. This gives the protein CASSLGGMVTYEQYF.

This chain connects TRBV6-1 to TRBJ2-1; TRBD2 agrees at 8 bases. The CDR3 has 16 residues. Germline trimming cut 1 base from V and 3 bases from J; bases unmatched to any gene: 5. Germline values: CDR1 MNHNS, CDR2 SASEGT. The CDR3 sequence: CASSEESGSYYNEQFF. The CDR3 nucleotides are TGTGCCAGCAGTGAAGAAAGCGGGAGTTACTACAATGAGCAGTTCTTC.

In its sample, this clone was seen once. The gene calls are TRBV6-1 and TRBJ1-5; no clear D gene. Germline assignment: CDR1 MNHNS and CDR2 SASEGT. The CDR3 covers 13 residues. Trimming shortened V by 4 bases and J by 7 bases, and 11 bases separated the two germline ends. CDR3 bases: TGTGCCAGCAGTGGCGAGGGTCAACAGCCCCAGCATTTT. Amino acids: CASSGEGQQPQHF.

V is TRBV5-4 and J is TRBJ2-7; unclear D gene. V gave up 2 bases and J gave up 7 bases, with 16 bases separating them. The CDR3 consists of 14 residues. CDR1 is SGHNT and CDR2 is YYREEE in the germline V gene (reference sequence). CDR3 protein: CASSLSAALWEQYF. CDR3 nucleotides: TGTGCCAGCAGCTTATCAGCAGCCCTCTGGGAGCAGTACTTC. The variable domain in full, with the rest retrieved from reference TRBV5-4 and TRBJ2-7, is ETGVTQSPTHLIKTRGQQVTLRCSSQSGHNTVSWYQQALGQGPQFIFQYYREEENGRGNFPPRFSGLQFPNYSSELNVNALELDDSALYLCASSLSAALWEQYFGPGTRLTVT.

The chain has TRBV18 and TRBJ1-2; D might be TRBD1 (5 bases). This CDR3 is built from 14 residues. Germline lookup yields CDR1 KGHSH and CDR2 LQKENI. V lost 2 bases, J lost 8 bases, and 15 bases lay in between. CDR3 loop: CASSPEVRVRGYTF. In nucleotides, the CDR3 is TGTGCCAGCTCACCAGAAGTCAGGGTGAGGGGCTACACCTTC.

J is TRBJ2-1 and V is TRBV7-6, with D maybe TRBD2 (5 bases). This CDR3 has 18 amino acids. The germline V gene encodes CDR1 SGHVS and CDR2 FNYEAQ. V lost 0 bases, J lost 5 bases, and 20 bases lay in between. The CDR3 nucleotides are TGTGCCAGCAGCTTAGCTCTTGCGGGCGGAGAAGTGGACAATGAGCAGTTCTTC. Its translation: CASSLALAGGEVDNEQFF.

The genes are TRBV30 and TRBJ2-5; weak D call: TRBD1 (6 bases). The CDR3 consists of 16 residues. The germline gives CDR1 GTSNPN, CDR2 SVGIG (reference sequence). Trimming shortened V by 0 bases and J by 1 base, and 15 bases separated the two germline ends. In DNA form, the CDR3 reads TGTGCCTGGAGTGTAGAGGGGGATCCACCCCAAGAGACCCAGTACTTC. Translating it yields CAWSVEGDPPQETQYF.

The chain has TRBV6-6 and TRBJ2-7; D gene uncertain. The CDR3 extends over 12 amino acids. Trimming took off 0 bases at V and 5 bases at J, with 5 bases between the two ends. The germline V gene encodes CDR1 MNHNY and CDR2 SVGAGI (reference sequence). CDR3 protein: CASSYSWDEQYF. The CDR3 bases are TGTGCCAGCAGTTACTCCTGGGACGAGCAGTACTTC.

The chain uses TRBV19 and TRBJ2-2; D is undetermined. The CDR3 totals 16 residues. Trimming shortened V by 5 bases and J by 7 bases, and 20 bases separated the two germline ends. Germline CDR1 and CDR2: LNHDA and SQIVND (reference sequence). The CDR3 DNA reads as TGTGCCAGTAGTCTTGGTGGGGTAATCTGGGGCGGGGAGCTGTTTTTT. Translating it yields CASSLGGVIWGGELFF.

The chain couples TRBV9 to TRBJ2-7, with D unresolved. Trimming removed 4 bases from V and 3 bases from J, with 14 bases in between. The germline CDR1 and CDR2 sequences are SGDLS and YYNGEE. The CDR3 length is 14 residues. The CDR3 loop reads CASSPPDGFYEQYF. For the CDR3, the DNA is TGTGCCAGCAGCCCACCGGACGGATTCTACGAGCAGTACTTC.

This chain connects TRBV9 to TRBJ2-1; unclear D gene. Trimming stripped 3 bases from V and 6 bases from J, with 16 bases between. The CDR3 consists of 15 residues. Looked up from germline, CDR1 is SGDLS and CDR2 is YYNGEE. DNA for the CDR3: TGTGCCAGCAGCGCCACGGTTCGAGCTTCCAATGAGCAGTTCTTC. Translated, it gives CASSATVRASNEQFF.